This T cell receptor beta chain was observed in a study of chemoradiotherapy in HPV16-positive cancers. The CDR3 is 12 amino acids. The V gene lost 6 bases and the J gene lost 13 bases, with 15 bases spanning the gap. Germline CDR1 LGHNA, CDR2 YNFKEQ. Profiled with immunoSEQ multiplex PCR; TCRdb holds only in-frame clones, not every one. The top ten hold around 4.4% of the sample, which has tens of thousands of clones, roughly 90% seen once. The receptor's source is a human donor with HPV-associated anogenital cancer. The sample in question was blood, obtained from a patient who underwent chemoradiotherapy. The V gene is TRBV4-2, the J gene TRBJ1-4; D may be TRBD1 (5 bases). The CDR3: CASSLGGGRLFF. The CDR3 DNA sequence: TGTGCCAGCAGTCTAGGCGGGGGTAGACTGTTTTTT.